This T cell receptor (beta chain) is from a study of PD-1 blockade in classical Hodgkin lymphoma. The study, taken as a whole, reports: Relative to healthy donors, newly diagnosed patients reportedly had lower baseline TCR diversity, which was reported as lower still in relapsed/refractory patients. It was CD4+ TCR diversity, not CD8+, that rose significantly by C4D1.

Sequencing was performed with immunoSEQ multiplex PCR; in TCRdb, only in-frame clones are kept and a portion is missing. The sample holds about 15,000 clones; over 60% are singletons and the top ten take around 11%. This clone occurred a few times. Antigen: not known. With no exception, relapse followed autologous stem cell transplantation in all patients, and brentuximab vedotin exposure varied. This CDR3 is 17 amino acids long. The junction had 14 bases not matched to a gene; V was cut back by 1 base and J by 10 bases. Germline V gene sequence: CDR1 MDHEN, CDR2 SYDVKM. The chain employs TRBV28 and TRBJ2-5; 11 bases match TRBD2. This clonotype was obtained from a human donor with classical Hodgkin lymphoma. The sequences come from peripheral blood mononuclear cells (PBMCs), collected at baseline. The CDR3 sequence is CASSLLLAGGVQEVQYF. CDR3 bases: TGTGCCAGCAGTTTATTGTTAGCGGGGGGGGTCCAAGAGGTCCAGTACTTC.